Following are 7 T cell receptor beta chains from one sample sequenced in a study of cytomegalovirus exposure and HLA in healthy donors. PCR amplification relied on 60 Vbeta primers (plus 13 Jbeta primers). Here immunoSEQ multiplex PCR was the method, and the copy in TCRdb shows in-frame clones only, minus some. The sample holds some 130,000 clones, about four fifths seen once. Sequenced material: PBMCs. The origin of the receptors is a human donor in good health.

This chain joins TRBV7-2 and TRBJ1-2; 7 positions agree with TRBD1. With V trimmed by 4 bases and J by 4 bases, 12 bases remained unmatched. Germline CDR1 is SGHTA and CDR2 is FQGNSA. The length of the CDR3 is 16 residues. Here the CDR3 DNA reads TGTGCCAGCAGCTCCCACACGCCGGACAGGCTCTATGGCTACACCTTC. Translated, it gives CASSSHTPDRLYGYTF.

This chain joins TRBV6-1 and TRBJ1-3; maybe TRBD1 (5 bases). Germline V gene data show CDR1 as MNHNS and CDR2 as SASEGT. The CDR3 has 15 amino acids. The V and J ends lost 7 bases and 3 bases respectively, with 16 bases between them. The CDR3 nucleotides are TGTGCCAGCACCATCCTGGGGGGGAGTGGAAACACCATATATTTT. It yields the protein CASTILGGSGNTIYF.

The chain links TRBV19 to TRBJ2-2, with 9 bases lining up with TRBD1. Looked up from germline, CDR1 is LNHDA and CDR2 is SQIVND (reference sequence). The trim removed 4 bases at V and 6 bases at J, leaving 6 bases unmatched. There are 15 residues in the CDR3. CDR3 region: CASSKDRGNAGELFF. The CDR3 coding sequence is TGTGCCAGTAGTAAGGACAGGGGAAATGCCGGGGAGCTGTTTTTT.

The CDR3 coding sequence is TGCGCCAGCAGCTTTAGTACCCAAAGCACAGATACGCAGTATTTT. Encoded protein: CASSFSTQSTDTQYF. This chain connects TRBV5-1 to TRBJ2-3; no clear D gene. Trimming took off 2 bases at V and 0 bases at J, with 10 bases between the two ends. CDR3 length equals 15 residues. Per the germline V gene, CDR1 is SGHRS and CDR2 is YFSETQ.

V usage is TRBV19 and J usage is TRBJ2-3, with 10 nucleotides matching TRBD2. The germline V gene has CDR1 LNHDA and CDR2 SQIVND (reference sequence). V lost 3 bases and J lost 2; bases outside the gene matches: 5. The CDR3 loop spans 16 amino acids. For the CDR3, the DNA is TGTGCCAGTAGTATCCTAGCGGGGGTAGTCACAGATACGCAGTATTTT. Protein sequence: CASSILAGVVTDTQYF.

The genes are TRBV2 and TRBJ2-1; 8 bases are a match to TRBD1. Germline V lookup: CDR1 SNHLY, CDR2 FYNNEI. This CDR3 contains 14 residues. After removal of 8 bases from V and 2 bases from J, the junction contained 5 bases not matched to a gene. The DNA of the CDR3 is TGTGCCAGCGTCCGGACAGGGACCTACAATGAGCAGTTCTTC. Its protein is CASVRTGTYNEQFF. The entire variable domain, with the rest obtained from reference TRBV2 and TRBJ2-1, is as follows: EPEVTQTPSHQVTQMGQEVILRCVPISNHLYFYWYRQILGQKVEFLVSFYNNEISEKSEIFDDQFSVERPDGSNFTLKIRSTKLEDSAMYFCASVRTGTYNEQFFGPGTRLTVL.

This chain joins TRBV5-1 and TRBJ2-2; D gene ambiguous. The V gene lost 0 bases and the J gene lost 0 bases, with 9 bases spanning the gap. The CDR3 length is 16 residues. The germline gives CDR1 SGHRS, CDR2 YFSETQ. Here the CDR3 DNA reads TGCGCCAGCAGCTTGGTGGAGAACGCGAACACCGGGGAGCTGTTTTTT. Protein sequence: CASSLVENANTGELFF.